This T cell receptor (beta chain) appears in the sequencing data of a study of Ad26.COV2.S vaccination and SARS-CoV-2 variants. Study-wide context: Ad26.COV2.S was injected intramuscularly once or twice, 56 days apart.

The treatment is: 15 to 20 received Ad26.COV2.S at low or high dose, single or two shots; several received placebo; per-sample allocation not given. Repertoires come from day 63 after the first vaccine or placebo injection. An 18-55-year-old adult in Boston served as donor. TCRdb keeps only in-frame clones here, not all; method: immunoSEQ multiplex PCR. Of 350,000 to 400,000 clones in the sample, 88% are singletons; the top ten hold approximately 3.7%. This CDR3 spans 17 amino acids. V gave up 5 bases and J gave up 3 bases; unmatched junction bases: 11. CDR1 SNHLY and CDR2 FYNNEI come from the germline V gene.

This receptor was obtained from a person aged 18 to 59 who received the Ad26.COV2.S COVID-19 vaccine or a placebo. The sample in question was peripheral blood, obtained in a trial of Ad26.COV2.S vaccine versus placebo. The chain is built from TRBV2 and TRBJ1-4; 8 bases map to TRBD1. The CDR3 region is CASSWTGRWVANEKLFF. As DNA, the CDR3 is TGTGCCAGCAGTTGGACAGGGCGATGGGTGGCTAATGAAAAACTGTTTTTT.